This T cell receptor beta chain emerged from a study of blood T cells in healthy people across ages. Healthy individuals of Caucasian origin from Russia, aged 6 to 90, served as donors. Total RNA, at least 5.5 micrograms per sample, came from PBMCs. This clonotype was detected only a few times. Germline CDR1 reads MNHEY; CDR2 reads SMNVEV (reference sequence). Trimming took off 8 bases at V and 2 bases at J, with 14 bases between the two ends. There are 14 residues in the CDR3. It was with a sample-barcoded 5' primer and a J-beta primer mix that a second PCR of about 6 to 12 cycles was run. Every cDNA was tagged by a template-switch adaptor with 12 random nucleotides. All samples gave at least 2.5 million CDR3-containing paired-end reads. TCRdb independently ran MiXCR on the 5' RACE reads; one entry per CDR3 protein. The table records 1.5 million to 2 million distinct CDR3 sequences, 49% of them present only once.

This sequence joins TRBV27 and TRBJ2-3; the D gene could be TRBD1 or TRBD2 (5 bases each). Material for sequencing was blood. This sequence originates from a woman aged 40 to 50 in good health. Written as DNA, the CDR3 is TGTGCCAGCGCTAGGGGCGGGTCCACAGATACGCAGTATTTT. Translated, it gives CASARGGSTDTQYF.